This T cell receptor (beta chain) was recorded in a study of blood T cell repertoires in COVID-19 (dated by TCRdb to about 2020). The study in broad terms: The collaborator samples originated in the United States, Italy and Spain and spanned the acute and convalescent phases of COVID-19. The material from the prospective study consisted of cDNA or gDNA derived from T cells, B-cell-depleted T cells, or PBMCs. Deeply sampled blood TCRbeta repertoires from subjects exposed to, actively infected with, or recovered from COVID-19 were included in the dataset. A freely available public database, intended as a resource for researchers studying the immune response to SARS-CoV-2, is where the repertoires were released. The samples were drawn from two sources: the first 160 participants of the ongoing ImmuneRACE study, and over 1,000 subjects contributed by 6 global collaborators. The sample metadata nearly always contained a de-identified subject ID, COVID-19 status, age in years and sex. Where available, HLA class I and class II types were obtained from metadata supplied by the sample provider rather than from assay-based typing.

Study-wide conclusions, independent of this receptor: Clinical and demographic metadata were provided uncurated, with the amount varying by source and participant.

Notes on this clone: Its antigen is still unknown. No base quality values were provided; no much bigger clone lies one nucleotide off.

The collaborating institutions used their own protocols to collect whole blood in K2EDTA tubes. For TCRbeta analysis, collaborators shipped samples in one of three forms: frozen whole blood, isolated PBMCs, or DNA extracted from either of those sample types. At the junction V is shortened by 1 base and J by 0 bases, with 15 bases in between. From its cysteine to its phenylalanine, the CDR3 spans 17 amino acids. CDR3 DNA only is kept here, 51 bases in frame from base 1. The germline V gene (reference sequence) yields PRHDT for CDR1 and FYEKMQ for CDR2. The immunoSEQ Assay, a bias-controlled multiplex PCR, was used to amplify TCRbeta CDR3 regions from genomic DNA. The published analysis was carried out like this. The number of nucleated cells in each sample was estimated by amplification of reference gene primers within the assay. Sequence reads were collapsed and filtered to measure the absolute abundance of every unique TCRbeta CDR3 rearrangement. Productive Simpson clonality was computed per sample as the square root of Simpson's diversity index over productive rearrangements. The source is immuneACCESS, and TCRdb retained only in-frame sequences with V and J called. Part of the clones is not carried over; for the studies checked, unresolved V genes explain less than half of this, and the remainder is unexplained. For V, J and clone size, that table is used; D and trimming come from the DNA. This sample is represented by hundreds of thousands of clones; around 80% of them were singletons. The ten top clones hold approximately 4% of the sample.

The source of this sequence is a woman between 35 and 50 years old with active or convalescent COVID-19. The chain is made from TRBV13 and TRBJ1-2; no D gene is confidently identified. Sequencing was done on a sample of peripheral blood. Here the CDR3 is given as CASSLEVERAPNYGYTF. The DNA sequence follows: TGTGCCAGCAGCTTAGAAGTTGAGAGGGCTCCTAACTATGGCTACACCTTC.